The rows below give T cell receptor beta chains drawn from one sample of a study of cytomegalovirus exposure and HLA in healthy donors. Clones were read by immunoSEQ multiplex PCR, and TCRdb kept only the in-frame ones, dropping some. The table shows under 150,000 clones, with 72% occurring only once. Sequences were obtained from PBMCs. The source of these receptors is a man aged 40-50 years in good health and CMV-seronegative. The CDR3 runs from the conserved cysteine through the conserved F or W. A D gene is named only where the DNA matches it firmly. Rows may omit the clone size; those that give it use once, few, many or a size class.

TRBV9	TRBJ1-1	TRBD1	once	CASSARGTGGLTLDTEAFF	TGTGCCAGCAGCGCTCGCGGGACAGGGGGACTCACCCTGGACACTGAAGCTTTCTTT
TRBV2	TRBJ1-4	NA	once	CASSDGGHPNEKLFF	TGTGCCAGCAGTGATGGGGGACACCCCAATGAAAAACTGTTTTTT
TRBV5-8	TRBJ1-2	TRBD1	few	CASSLRTGSYGYTF	TGTGCCAGCAGCTTGAGGACAGGTTCCTATGGCTACACCTTC
TRBV28	TRBJ2-7	TRBD2	once	CASSFGGREVSYEQYF	TGTGCCAGCAGTTTCGGGGGTCGGGAGGTCTCCTACGAGCAGTACTTC
TRBV11-2	TRBJ1-6	TRBD1	NA	CASSGRGRNSPLHF	TGTGCCAGCAGCGGCAGGGGGCGAAATTCACCCCTCCACTTT
TRBV7-3	TRBJ1-2	NA	NA	CASSSYPGSDADGYTF	TGTGCCAGCAGCTCCTACCCAGGTTCGGATGCCGATGGCTACACCTTC
TRBV9	TRBJ1-2	NA	NA	CASSTPGRTTRGYTF	TGTGCCAGCAGCACCCCCGGACGGACAACGCGGGGCTACACCTTC
TRBV13	TRBJ2-1	TRBD2	NA	CASSSRREPVYEQFF	TGTGCCAGCAGCTCCCGGCGGGAGCCAGTGTATGAGCAGTTCTTC
TRBV5-6	TRBJ2-2	TRBD2	NA	CASSLYKAGGPGNTGELFF	TGTGCCAGCAGCTTGTATAAAGCGGGAGGGCCAGGGAACACCGGGGAGCTGTTTTTT
TRBV7-2	TRBJ2-3	NA	NA	CASSQWAGALTDTQYF	TGTGCCAGCAGTCAATGGGCGGGGGCCCTCACAGATACGCAGTATTTT
TRBV2	TRBJ2-1	TRBD2	NA	CASRKTGTSVYEQFF	TGTGCCAGCAGGAAGACCGGGACTAGCGTCTATGAGCAGTTCTTC
TRBV4-3	TRBJ2-2	NA	NA	CASSQEEGGSGELFF	TGCGCCAGCAGCCAAGAAGAGGGGGGGAGCGGGGAGCTGTTTTTT
TRBV11-2	TRBJ2-7	TRBD2	NA	CASSLTSGGEQYF	TGTGCCAGCAGCTTAACTAGCGGGGGGGAGCAGTACTTC
TRBV29-1	TRBJ2-7	NA	NA	CSVTGTSTYEQYF	TGCAGCGTGACGGGTACTTCCACCTACGAGCAGTACTTC
TRBV4-1	TRBJ2-4	TRBD1	NA	CASSHTGGTEGIQYF	TGCGCCAGCAGCCACACAGGGGGAACTGAGGGCATTCAGTACTTC
TRBV19	TRBJ1-2	NA	NA	CASSPRSAPGSYGYTF	TGTGCCAGTAGTCCCCGATCGGCCCCAGGCTCCTATGGCTACACCTTC
TRBV7-7	TRBJ2-5	TRBD2	NA	CASSPVAGVSAETQYF	TGTGCCAGCAGCCCGGTGGCGGGAGTATCCGCGGAGACCCAGTACTTC
TRBV2	TRBJ2-3	NA	once	CASSLEGSDTQYF	TGTGCCAGCAGCCTGGAGGGGTCAGATACGCAGTATTTT
TRBV18	TRBJ2-7	NA	NA	CASSPSGGAYEQYF	TGTGCCAGCTCCCCCTCCGGCGGGGCGTACGAGCAGTACTTC
TRBV10-3	TRBJ1-3	NA	NA	CAIRSPGGNTIYF	TGTGCCATCAGAAGCCCAGGGGGAAACACCATATATTTT
TRBV7-9	TRBJ1-1	NA	NA	CASSLVQVTEAFF	TGTGCCAGCAGCTTAGTACAGGTTACTGAAGCTTTCTTT
TRBV25-1	TRBJ2-7	TRBD2	NA	CASSVSSGRSYEQYF	TGTGCCAGCAGCGTCTCGAGCGGGAGGAGCTACGAGCAGTACTTC
TRBV19	TRBJ2-2	NA	once	CASRGWLNTGELFF	TGTGCCAGTAGGGGCTGGCTGAACACCGGGGAGCTGTTTTTT
TRBV27	TRBJ1-2	TRBD1	once	CASSLQGNYGYTF	TGTGCCAGCAGCCTACAGGGGAACTATGGCTACACCTTC
TRBV4-3	TRBJ2-3	TRBD2	NA	CASSQDTSGIADTQYF	TGCGCCAGCAGCCAAGACACTAGCGGGATTGCAGATACGCAGTATTTT
TRBV5-1	TRBJ1-4	NA	NA	CASMDSDSFGEKLFF	TGCGCCAGCATGGATTCGGACAGCTTCGGCGAAAAACTGTTTTTT
TRBV7-3	TRBJ2-3	TRBD2	NA	CASSLTASGAGTDTQYF	TGTGCCAGCAGCTTAACGGCTAGCGGGGCGGGAACAGATACGCAGTATTTT
TRBV28	TRBJ2-5	TRBD2	NA	CASSLGLANLEETQYF	TGTGCCAGCAGTTTGGGACTAGCGAATTTAGAAGAGACCCAGTACTTC
TRBV15	TRBJ1-2	NA	once	CATSRDRGRTENGYTF	TGTGCCACCAGCAGAGATCGGGGTCGGACGGAGAATGGCTACACCTTC
TRBV5-1	TRBJ1-1	NA	NA	CASSLSPRGTEAFF	TGCGCCAGCAGCTTGTCCCCGCGAGGGACTGAAGCTTTCTTT
TRBV4-2	TRBJ2-4	TRBD2	NA	CASSLRGSWGTSGGLAKNIQYF	TGTGCCAGCAGCCTCAGAGGGTCCTGGGGGACTAGCGGGGGGCTAGCCAAAAACATTCAGTACTTC
TRBV4-1	TRBJ1-4	NA	NA	CASSQVSGFATNEKLFF	TGCGCCAGCAGCCAAGTCTCGGGGTTTGCGACTAATGAAAAACTGTTTTTT
TRBV5-5	TRBJ1-1	NA	NA	CASTGNTEAFF	TGTGCCAGCACCGGGAACACTGAAGCTTTCTTT
TRBV7-8	TRBJ2-7	NA	NA	CASSSRGTGSYEQYF	TGTGCCAGCAGCTCCCGCGGGACGGGTTCCTACGAGCAGTACTTC